This T cell receptor (beta chain) is drawn from a study of shared clonotypes between healthy human individuals. The overall study: In total, the donors were two women and three men aged 18 to 49.

About this clone: As yet, its antigen is unknown.

Participating donors were healthy, HIV-negative adults free of recent acute infections or vaccinations. Findings of the study overall: Generally, naive subsets came out with larger estimated richness than memory subsets. Clonotype sharing across a handful of donors was observed for 5% to 6.5% of naive CD4 clonotypes.

Method: immunoSEQ multiplex PCR; TCRdb's copy keeps in-frame clones and lacks some. The table records about 600,000 clones, 97% of them present only once. The CDR3 is 14 amino acids. CDR1 and CDR2 from the germline V gene are LNHNV and YYDKDF (reference sequence). V gave up 5 bases and J gave up 0 bases, with 10 bases separating them. This rearrangement joins TRBV15 to TRBJ2-5, with a weak D call TRBD1 (6 bases). The sequenced material came from naive CD4+ T cells sorted from blood. Described subset: CD45RA+ positively selected. The receptor was isolated from a woman aged 25 to 39 in good health. This CDR3 is CATSRRDNQETQYF. In DNA form, the CDR3 reads TGTGCCACCAGCCGCCGGGACAACCAAGAGACCCAGTACTTC.